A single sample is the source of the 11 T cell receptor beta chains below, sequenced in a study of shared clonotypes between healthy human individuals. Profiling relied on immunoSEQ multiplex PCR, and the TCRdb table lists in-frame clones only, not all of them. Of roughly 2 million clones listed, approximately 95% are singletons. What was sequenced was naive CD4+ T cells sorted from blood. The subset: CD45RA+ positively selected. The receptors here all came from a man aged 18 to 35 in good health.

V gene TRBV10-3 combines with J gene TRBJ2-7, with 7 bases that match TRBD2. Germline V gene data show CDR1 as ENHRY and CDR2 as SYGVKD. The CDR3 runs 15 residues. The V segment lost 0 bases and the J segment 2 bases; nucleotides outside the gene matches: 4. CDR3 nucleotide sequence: TGTGCCATCAGTGAGTCAACTAGCGCCGCCTACGAGCAGTACTTC. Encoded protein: CAISESTSAAYEQYF.

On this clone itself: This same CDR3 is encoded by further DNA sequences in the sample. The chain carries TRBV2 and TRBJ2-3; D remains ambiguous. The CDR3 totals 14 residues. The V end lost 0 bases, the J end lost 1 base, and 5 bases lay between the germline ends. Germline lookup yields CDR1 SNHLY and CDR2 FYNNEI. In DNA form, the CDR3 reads TGTGCCAGCAGTGAAGCAGGTGGCACAGATACGCAGTATTTT. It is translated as CASSEAGGTDTQYF.

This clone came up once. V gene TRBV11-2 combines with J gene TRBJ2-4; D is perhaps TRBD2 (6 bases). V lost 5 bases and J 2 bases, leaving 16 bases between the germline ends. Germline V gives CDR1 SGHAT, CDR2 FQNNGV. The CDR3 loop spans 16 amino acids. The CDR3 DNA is TGTGCCAGCAGCCCCCGACTAGGTGGGACCAAAAACATTCAGTACTTC. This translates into CASSPRLGGTKNIQYF.

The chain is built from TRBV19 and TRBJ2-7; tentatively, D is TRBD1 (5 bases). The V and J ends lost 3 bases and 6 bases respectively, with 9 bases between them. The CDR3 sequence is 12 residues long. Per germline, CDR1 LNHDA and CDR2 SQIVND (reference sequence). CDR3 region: CASSMQGGEQYF. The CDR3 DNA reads TGTGCCAGTAGTATGCAGGGCGGCGAGCAGTACTTC.

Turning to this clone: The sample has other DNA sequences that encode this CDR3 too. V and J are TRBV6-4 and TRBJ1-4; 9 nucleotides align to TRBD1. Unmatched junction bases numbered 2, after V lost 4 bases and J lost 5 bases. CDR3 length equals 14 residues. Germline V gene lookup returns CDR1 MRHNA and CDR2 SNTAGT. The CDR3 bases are TGTGCCAGCAGTGCAGGGACAGGGAATGAAAAACTGTTTTTT. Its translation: CASSAGTGNEKLFF.

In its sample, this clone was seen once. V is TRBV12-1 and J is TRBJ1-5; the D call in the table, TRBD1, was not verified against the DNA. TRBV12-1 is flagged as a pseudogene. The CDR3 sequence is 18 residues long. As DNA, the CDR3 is TGTGCCAGCAGCTTCGCCGCAGGGCCCGTTTATAGCAATCAGCCCCAGCATTTT. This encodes CASSFAAGPVYSNQPQHF.

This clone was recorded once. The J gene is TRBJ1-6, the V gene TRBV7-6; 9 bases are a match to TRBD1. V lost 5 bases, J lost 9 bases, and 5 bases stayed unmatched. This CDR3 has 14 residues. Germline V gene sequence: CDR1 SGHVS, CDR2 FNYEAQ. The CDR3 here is CASSPDRGGSPLHF. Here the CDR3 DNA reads TGTGCCAGCAGCCCAGACAGGGGGGGTTCACCCCTCCACTTT. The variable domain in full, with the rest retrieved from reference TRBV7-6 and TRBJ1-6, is GAGVSQSPRYKVTKRGQDVALRCDPISGHVSLYWYRQALGQGPEFLTYFNYEAQQDKSGLPNDRFSAERPEGSISTLTIQRTEQRDSAMYRCASSPDRGGSPLHFGNGTRLTVT.

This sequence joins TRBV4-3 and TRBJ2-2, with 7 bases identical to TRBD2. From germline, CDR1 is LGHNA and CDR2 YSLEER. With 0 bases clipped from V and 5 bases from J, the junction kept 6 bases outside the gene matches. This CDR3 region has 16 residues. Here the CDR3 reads CASSQEAGARTGELFF. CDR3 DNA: TGCGCCAGCAGCCAAGAGGCGGGAGCACGGACCGGGGAGCTGTTTTTT.

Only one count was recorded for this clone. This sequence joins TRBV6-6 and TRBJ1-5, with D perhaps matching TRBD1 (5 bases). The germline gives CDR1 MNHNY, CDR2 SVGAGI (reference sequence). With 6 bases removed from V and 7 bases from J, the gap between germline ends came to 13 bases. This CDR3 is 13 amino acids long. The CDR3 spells CASSAQGAQPQHF. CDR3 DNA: TGTGCCAGCAGCGCTCAGGGTGCCCAGCCCCAGCATTTT.

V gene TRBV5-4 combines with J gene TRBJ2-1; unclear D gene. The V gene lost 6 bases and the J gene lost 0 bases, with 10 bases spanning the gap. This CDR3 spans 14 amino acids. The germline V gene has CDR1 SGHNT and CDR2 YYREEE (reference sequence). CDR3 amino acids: CASTSPSSYNEQFF. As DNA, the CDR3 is TGTGCCAGCACCAGCCCCAGCTCCTACAATGAGCAGTTCTTC.

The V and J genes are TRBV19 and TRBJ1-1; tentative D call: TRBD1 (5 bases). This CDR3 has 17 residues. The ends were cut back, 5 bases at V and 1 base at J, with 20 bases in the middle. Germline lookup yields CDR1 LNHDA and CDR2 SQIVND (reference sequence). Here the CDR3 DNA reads TGTGCCAGTAGTGCTAACCGCCTCAGGGTGGCGAACACTGAAGCTTTCTTT. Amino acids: CASSANRLRVANTEAFF. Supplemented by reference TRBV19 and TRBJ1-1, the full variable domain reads DGGITQSPKYLFRKEGQNVTLSCEQNLNHDAMYWYRQDPGQGLRLIYYSQIVNDFQKGDIAEGYSVSREKKESFPLTVTSAQKNPTAFYLCASSANRLRVANTEAFFGQGTRLTVV.